The present TCR beta chain was sequenced within a study of shared clonotypes between healthy human individuals. Looking at the study overall: Contributing individuals were two females and a few males aged 18 to 49.

Healthy adults negative for HIV, lacking recent acute infections or vaccinations, served as donors. The repertoire was sequenced with immunoSEQ multiplex PCR; TCRdb's copy has only in-frame clones and lacks some. Of a few hundred thousand clones detected, 60% to 70% appear once; the ten largest clones hold over 8.5%. There are 15 residues in the CDR3. CDR1 and CDR2 (germline): MNHNS, SASEGT. Trimming removed 6 bases at V and 2 bases at J, with 16 bases between. This receptor was obtained from a man younger than 40 in good health. Material: memory CD4+ T cells sorted from blood. Subset defined: CD45RA-negative fraction. V is TRBV6-1 and J is TRBJ2-5; D is possibly TRBD2 (6 bases). The CDR3, as DNA: TGTGCCAGCAGCCGCATAGGCGGAGGGCAAGAGACCCAGTACTTC. Translating gives CASSRIGGGQETQYF.